This TCR beta chain came from a study of blood T cells in healthy people across ages. Broader study findings: There were more naive CD4+ cells and higher diversity in long-lived donors than in aged donors.

This clonotype was observed a few times. Its antigen remains unknown. A much larger clone differs by one base, so this may be a read error. The authors ran a second PCR of roughly 6 to 12 cycles using a sample-barcoded 5' primer and a J-beta primer mix. A single record per CDR3 protein comes from TCRdb applying MiXCR to the 5' RACE reads. This sample carries hundreds of thousands of distinct CDR3 sequences, about 30% of them seen once, and the ten largest clones take 15% to 19%. CDR3 size: 17 residues. Germline V CDR1 and CDR2: LGHNA, YNFKEQ. This TCR was sampled from an elderly woman in good health. The V call is TRBV4-2, the J call TRBJ2-3; 15 bases fit TRBD2. The specimen sequenced was blood. CDR3 sequence: CAGSQGGLAGGRDTQYF. In DNA, the CDR3 is TGTGCCGGCAGCCAAGGCGGACTAGCGGGGGGGAGAGATACGCAGTATTTT.